These T cell receptor beta chains were read from a single sample in a study of radiotherapy plus CTLA-4 blockade in lung cancer. The data were produced by immunoSEQ multiplex PCR, yet TCRdb's version contains in-frame clones alone and is incomplete. The sample shows tens of thousands of clones, 70% to 85% of them seen only once. Sequences were derived from peripheral blood, sampled from a patient treated with radiotherapy plus ipilimumab. All receptors come from a human donor with non-small cell lung cancer who had stable disease on radiotherapy plus ipilimumab. Each CDR3 is given with its conserved first and last residue. The D gene is left open where the match is weak. Where a row states a size, it is once, few, many or the class of an expanded clone; other rows omit it.

-	-	TRBV7-8	TRBJ1-6	CASSLSISRENLNSPLHF	TGTGCCAGCAGCTTATCGATCTCACGAGAGAATCTTAATTCACCCCTCCACTTT
TRBD2	-	TRBV11-2	TRBJ2-1	CASSLSGSGSFNEQFF	TGTGCCAGCAGCTTATCAGGTAGCGGGAGCTTTAATGAGCAGTTCTTC
-	-	TRBV27	TRBJ2-7	CASSLRQATYEQYF	TGTGCCAGCAGTTTGCGGCAGGCGACCTACGAGCAGTACTTC
-	-	TRBV27	TRBJ2-1	CASCSSGTGNEQFF	TGTGCCAGCTGTTCTAGCGGGACAGGGAATGAGCAGTTCTTC
-	many	TRBV19	TRBJ1-6	CASSKGLGANNSPLHF	TGTGCCAGTAGTAAGGGCCTCGGGGCGAATAATTCACCCCTCCACTTT
-	-	TRBV2	TRBJ1-2	CASSEKGRGFNYGYTF	TGTGCCAGCAGTGAAAAAGGACGTGGCTTTAACTATGGCTACACCTTC
TRBD1	-	TRBV6-5	TRBJ2-2	CASSPGTGRTGELFF	TGTGCCAGCAGTCCCGGGACAGGGCGAACCGGGGAGCTGTTTTTT
-	-	TRBV18	TRBJ2-3	CASSPEALITDTQYF	TGTGCCAGCTCACCAGAAGCGCTCATCACAGATACGCAGTATTTT
-	-	TRBV28	TRBJ1-2	CASSKTGRTNYGYTF	TGTGCCAGCAGTAAAACAGGGAGAACTAACTATGGCTACACCTTC
-	-	TRBV7-9	TRBJ1-2	CASSLARGNYGYTF	TGTGCCAGCAGCTTAGCGCGGGGGAACTATGGCTACACCTTC
-	-	TRBV6-1	TRBJ1-2	CASSLGEGYGYTF	TGTGCCAGCAGTTTGGGGGAAGGCTATGGCTACACCTTC
TRBD1	-	TRBV19	TRBJ1-1	CASSMGQWFTEAFF	TGTGCCAGTAGTATGGGACAGTGGTTCACTGAAGCTTTCTTT
TRBD2	-	TRBV5-1	TRBJ2-7	CASSSGGAGVYEQYF	TGCGCCAGCAGCTCCGGCGGGGCGGGAGTCTACGAGCAGTACTTC
-	-	TRBV6-6	TRBJ2-2	CASSYSGVGGDGELFF	TGTGCCAGCAGTTACTCAGGTGTAGGGGGGGACGGGGAGCTGTTTTTT
TRBD2	-	TRBV7-3	TRBJ2-1	CASSRRPGTSGRAYNEQFF	TGTGCCAGCAGCCGACGTCCCGGGACTAGCGGGAGGGCCTACAATGAGCAGTTCTTC
-	-	TRBV11-2	TRBJ1-5	CASSSSTSGPQHF	TGTGCCAGCAGCTCCTCAACTTCGGGGCCCCAGCATTTT
TRBD2	-	TRBV14	TRBJ2-1	CASSPPGTSGSDSYNEQFF	TGTGCCAGCAGCCCCCCCGGGACTAGCGGGAGTGACTCCTACAATGAGCAGTTCTTC
-	-	TRBV18	TRBJ1-1	CASSQKENTEAFF	TGTGCCAGCTCTCAGAAGGAGAACACTGAAGCTTTCTTT
-	-	TRBV6-1	TRBJ1-5	CASRVQGWGQPQHF	TGTGCCAGCAGAGTACAGGGCTGGGGTCAGCCCCAGCATTTT
TRBD1	-	TRBV28	TRBJ1-1	CASSGTGRIGAFF	TGTGCCAGCAGTGGGACAGGGAGGATCGGAGCTTTCTTT
-	-	TRBV2	TRBJ2-3	CASSATRGSTDTQYF	TGTGCCAGCAGCGCAACGAGGGGTAGCACAGATACGCAGTATTTT
-	-	TRBV6-1	TRBJ1-6	CASSEWRDYNSPLHF	TGTGCCAGCAGTGAATGGCGAGACTATAATTCACCCCTCCACTTT
TRBD1	-	TRBV18	TRBJ1-6	CASSPGQGGYSPLHF	TGTGCCAGCTCACCAGGACAGGGTGGTTATTCACCCCTCCACTTT
TRBD1	-	TRBV6-6	TRBJ1-6	CASSYVQGAGNSPLHF	TGTGCCAGCAGTTACGTTCAGGGGGCGGGTAATTCACCCCTCCACTTT
-	-	TRBV27	TRBJ2-3	CASSPPRQDTQYF	TGTGCCAGCAGTCCCCCCCGCCAAGATACGCAGTATTTT
-	-	TRBV19	TRBJ1-3	CASSIPIGLGSGNTIYF	TGTGCCAGTAGTATCCCTATAGGATTGGGCTCTGGAAACACCATATATTTT
-	-	TRBV11-2	TRBJ1-1	CASSLDGGGMAEAFF	TGTGCCAGCAGCTTAGATGGGGGTGGGATGGCTGAAGCTTTCTTT
TRBD2	-	TRBV7-8	TRBJ2-2	CASSLGRLAGLSNTGELFF	TGTGCCAGCAGCTTAGGAAGACTAGCGGGGCTTTCGAACACCGGGGAGCTGTTTTTT
-	-	TRBV7-2	TRBJ1-2	CASSPVTASYGYTF	TGTGCCAGCAGCCCCGTAACAGCTAGCTATGGCTACACCTTC
-	-	TRBV6-5	TRBJ1-2	CASSSRRRVNYGYTF	TGTGCCAGCAGTTCCCGACGGAGGGTAAACTATGGCTACACCTTC
-	-	TRBV5-1	TRBJ2-7	CASSLEDRRGEQYF	TGCGCCAGCAGCTTGGAGGACAGGAGGGGCGAGCAGTACTTC
-	-	TRBV7-3	TRBJ2-1	CASSTGRNNEQFF	TGTGCCAGCAGCACCGGACGGAACAATGAGCAGTTCTTC
TRBD2	-	TRBV6-5	TRBJ2-7	CASSPDGGVSYEQYF	TGTGCCAGCAGTCCCGACGGGGGGGTCTCCTACGAGCAGTACTTC